This T cell receptor beta chain was recovered during a study of shared clonotypes between healthy human individuals. Study observations and caveats: Rarefaction curves obtained for sorted subsets showed sequencing incomplete despite large depth. Generation probability values for non-shared clonotypes were lower than those for clonotypes shared by all four donors.

Using immunoSEQ multiplex PCR, the repertoire was profiled, and TCRdb retains in-frame clones only, with some absent. Of about 2.4 million clones listed, roughly 93% are singletons. Per germline, CDR1 KGHSH and CDR2 LQKENI. V lost 7 bases, J lost 5 bases, and 6 bases lay in between. The CDR3 consists of 11 residues. In its sample, this clone was seen once. What it binds is unknown. Material for sequencing was naive CD4+ T cells from PBMCs. Subset indicated: CD45RA+ positively selected. The TCR was taken from a man in his late teens or twenties in good health. Some clones in this sample may be carry-over from other donors' samples. The chain combines TRBV18 with TRBJ2-1; D gene ambiguous. CDR3 sequence: CASFRNNEQFF. CDR3 sequence (DNA): TGTGCCAGCTTCCGGAACAATGAGCAGTTCTTC.